This record looks at one T cell receptor (beta chain) sequence and its context. The treatment is: about 20 received Ad26.COV2.S at low or high dose, single or two shots; about five received placebo; per-sample allocation not given. On day 63 after the first injection, vaccine and placebo recipients gave samples. The data were produced by immunoSEQ multiplex PCR, yet TCRdb's version contains in-frame clones alone and is incomplete. Counted here are 350,000 to 450,000 clones, 89% occurring once; the ten biggest clones make up under 2%. These data belong to a study of Ad26.COV2.S vaccination and SARS-CoV-2 variants. The input for sequencing was peripheral blood, taken in a trial of Ad26.COV2.S vaccine versus placebo. The source of this sequence is a person aged 18 to 65 who received the Ad26.COV2.S COVID-19 vaccine or a placebo.

The CDR3 DNA sequence: TGTGCCAGTAGTATAGCCTTCACGGACGCTAGGAAGACCCAGTACTTC. It specifies CASSIAFTDARKTQYF. J is TRBJ2-5 and V is TRBV19; D is undetermined. The CDR3 contains 16 residues. Trimming shortened V by 1 base and J by 6 bases, and 18 bases separated the two germline ends. Germline V gene data show CDR1 as LNHDA and CDR2 as SQIVND (reference sequence).